This T cell receptor (beta chain) was recovered during a study of T cells in Graves' hyperthyroidism and ophthalmopathy. This clonotype was seen many times. The germline V gene has CDR1 SEHNR and CDR2 FQNEAQ (reference sequence). The CDR3 spans 18 residues. V lost 0 bases, J lost 2 bases, and 5 bases stayed unmatched. Amplification yielded TCR beta CDR3 regions, with RNA transcripts as the source. The TCR CDR3 was amplified in a first-round RT-PCR using the HTBI primer set. TCRdb independently ran MiXCR on the multiplex PCR reads; one entry per CDR3 protein. In the table there are about 560,000 distinct CDR3 sequences, over 15% of which are singletons. Pregnant or lactating patients were excluded, as were those with uncontrolled infection or other autoimmune disease. Diagnosis relied on clinical symptoms, serum thyroxine and TRAb, thyroid ultrasound and orbital computed tomography.

The sequencing input was blood. The gene calls are TRBV7-9 and TRBJ2-7; 15 nucleotides align to TRBD2. This sequence was found in a woman in her late teens or twenties with Graves' hyperthyroidism. The CDR3 is CASSLAPRTSGRAYEQYF. The CDR3 DNA is TGTGCCAGCAGCTTAGCGCCCCGGACTAGCGGGAGGGCCTACGAGCAGTACTTC.